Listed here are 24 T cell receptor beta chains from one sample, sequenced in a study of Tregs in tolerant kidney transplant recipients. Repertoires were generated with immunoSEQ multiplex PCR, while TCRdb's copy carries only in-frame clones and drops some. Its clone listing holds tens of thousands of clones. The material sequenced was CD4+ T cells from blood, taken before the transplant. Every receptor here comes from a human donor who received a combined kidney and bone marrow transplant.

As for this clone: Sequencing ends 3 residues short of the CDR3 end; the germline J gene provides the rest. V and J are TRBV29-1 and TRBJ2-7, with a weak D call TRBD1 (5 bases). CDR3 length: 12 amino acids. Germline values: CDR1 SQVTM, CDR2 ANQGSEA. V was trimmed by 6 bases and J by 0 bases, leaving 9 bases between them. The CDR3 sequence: CSVGHNSYEQYF. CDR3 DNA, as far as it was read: TGCAGCGTCGGACACAACTCCTACGAG.

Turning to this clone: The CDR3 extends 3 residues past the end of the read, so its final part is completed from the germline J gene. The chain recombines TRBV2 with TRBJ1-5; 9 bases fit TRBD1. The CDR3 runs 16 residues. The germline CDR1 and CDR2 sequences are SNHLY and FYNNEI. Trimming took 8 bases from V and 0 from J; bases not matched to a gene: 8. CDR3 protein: CASHRGRLPSNQPQHF. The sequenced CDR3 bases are TGTGCCAGCCACAGGGGGCGTCTCCCTAGCAATCAGCCC. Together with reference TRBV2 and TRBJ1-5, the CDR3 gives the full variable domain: EPEVTQTPSHQVTQMGQEVILRCVPISNHLYFYWYRQILGQKVEFLVSFYNNEISEKSEIFDDQFSVERPDGSNFTLKIRSTKLEDSAMYFCASHRGRLPSNQPQHFGDGTRLSIL.

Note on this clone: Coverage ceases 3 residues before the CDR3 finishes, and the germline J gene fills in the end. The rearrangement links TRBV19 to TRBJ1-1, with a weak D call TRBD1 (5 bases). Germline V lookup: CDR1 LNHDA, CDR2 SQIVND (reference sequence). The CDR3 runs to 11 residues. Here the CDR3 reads CASTSGGRAFF. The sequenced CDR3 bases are TGTGCCAGTACCTCCGGGGGGAGG. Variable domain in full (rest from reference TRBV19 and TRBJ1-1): DGGITQSPKYLFRKEGQNVTLSCEQNLNHDAMYWYRQDPGQGLRLIYYSQIVNDFQKGDIAEGYSVSREKKESFPLTVTSAQKNPTAFYLCASTSGGRAFFGQGTRLTVV.

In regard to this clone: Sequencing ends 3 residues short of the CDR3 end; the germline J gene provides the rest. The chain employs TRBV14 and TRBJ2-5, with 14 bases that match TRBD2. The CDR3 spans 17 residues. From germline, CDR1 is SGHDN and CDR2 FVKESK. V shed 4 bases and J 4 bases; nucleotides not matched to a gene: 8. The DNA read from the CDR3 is TGTGCCAGCAGCCTAAAGAGGGGACTAGCGGGAGTAGAGACC. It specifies CASSLKRGLAGVET. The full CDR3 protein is CASSLKRGLAGVETQYF.

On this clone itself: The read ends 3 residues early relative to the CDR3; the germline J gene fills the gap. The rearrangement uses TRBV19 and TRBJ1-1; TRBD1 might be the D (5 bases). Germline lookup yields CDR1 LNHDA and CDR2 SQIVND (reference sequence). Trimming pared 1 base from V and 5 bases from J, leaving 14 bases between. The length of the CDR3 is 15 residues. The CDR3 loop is CASSIVGGFGTEAFF. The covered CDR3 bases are TGTGCCAGTAGTATAGTGGGGGGTTTCGGGACTGAA.

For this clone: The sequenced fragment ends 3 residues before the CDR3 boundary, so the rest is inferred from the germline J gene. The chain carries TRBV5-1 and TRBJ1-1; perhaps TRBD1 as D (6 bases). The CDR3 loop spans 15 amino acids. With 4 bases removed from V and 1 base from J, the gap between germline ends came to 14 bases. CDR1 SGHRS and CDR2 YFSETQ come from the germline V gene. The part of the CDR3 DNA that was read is TGCGCCAGCAGCATGGGGACACTTCAGAACACTGAA. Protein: CASSMGTLQNTE. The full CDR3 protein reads CASSMGTLQNTEAFF.

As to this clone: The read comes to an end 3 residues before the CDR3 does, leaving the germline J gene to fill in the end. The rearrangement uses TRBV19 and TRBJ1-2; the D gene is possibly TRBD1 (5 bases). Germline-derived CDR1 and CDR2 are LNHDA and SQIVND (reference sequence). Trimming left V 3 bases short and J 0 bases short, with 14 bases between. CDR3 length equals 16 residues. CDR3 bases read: TGTGCCAGTAGTATCCCGGGGGGAAAACCTAACTATGGC. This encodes CASSIPGGKPNYG. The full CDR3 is CASSIPGGKPNYGYTF.

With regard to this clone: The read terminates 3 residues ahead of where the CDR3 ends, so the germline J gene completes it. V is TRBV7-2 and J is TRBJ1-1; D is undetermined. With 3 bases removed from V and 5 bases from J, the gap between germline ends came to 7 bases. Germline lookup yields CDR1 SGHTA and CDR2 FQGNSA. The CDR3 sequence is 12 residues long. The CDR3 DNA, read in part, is TGTGCCAGCAGCTTTGTAAGGACTGAA. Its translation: CASSFVRTE. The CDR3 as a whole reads CASSFVRTEAFF.

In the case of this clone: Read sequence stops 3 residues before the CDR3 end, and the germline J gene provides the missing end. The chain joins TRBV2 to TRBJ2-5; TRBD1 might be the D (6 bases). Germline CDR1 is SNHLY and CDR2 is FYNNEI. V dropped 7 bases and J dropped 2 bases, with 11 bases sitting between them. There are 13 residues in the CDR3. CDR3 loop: CASTPDSQETQYF. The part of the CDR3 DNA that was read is TGTGCCAGCACCCCGGACAGTCAAGAGACC.

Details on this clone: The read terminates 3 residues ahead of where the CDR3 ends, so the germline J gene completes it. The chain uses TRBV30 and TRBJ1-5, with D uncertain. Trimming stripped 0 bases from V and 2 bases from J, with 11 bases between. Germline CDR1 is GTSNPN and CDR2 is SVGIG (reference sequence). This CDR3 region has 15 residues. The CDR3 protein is CAWSVIRGGNQPQHF. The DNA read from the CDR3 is TGTGCCTGGAGTGTAATTCGGGGTGGCAATCAGCCC.

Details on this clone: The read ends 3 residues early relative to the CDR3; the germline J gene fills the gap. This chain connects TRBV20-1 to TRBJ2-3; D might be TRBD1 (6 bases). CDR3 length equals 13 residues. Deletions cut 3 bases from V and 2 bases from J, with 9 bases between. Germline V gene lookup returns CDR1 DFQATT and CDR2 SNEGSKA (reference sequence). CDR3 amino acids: CSARDSTTDTQYF. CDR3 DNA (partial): TGCAGTGCTAGGGACAGTACCACAGATACG.

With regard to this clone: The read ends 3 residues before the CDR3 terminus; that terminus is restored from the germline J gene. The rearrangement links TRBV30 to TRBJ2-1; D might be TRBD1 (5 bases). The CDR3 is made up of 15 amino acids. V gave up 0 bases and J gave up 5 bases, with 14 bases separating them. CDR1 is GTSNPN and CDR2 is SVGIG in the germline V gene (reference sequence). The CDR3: CAWSVKGVRNNEQFF. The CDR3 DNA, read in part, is TGTGCCTGGAGTGTCAAAGGGGTCCGCAACAATGAG.

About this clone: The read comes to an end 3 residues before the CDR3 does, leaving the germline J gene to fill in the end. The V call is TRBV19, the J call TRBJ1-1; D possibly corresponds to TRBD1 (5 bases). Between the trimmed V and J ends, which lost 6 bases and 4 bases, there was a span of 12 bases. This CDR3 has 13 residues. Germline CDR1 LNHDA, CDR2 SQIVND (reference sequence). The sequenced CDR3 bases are TGTGCCAGTAGACGGGGGGTGAGCACTGAA. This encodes CASRRGVSTE. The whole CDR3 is CASRRGVSTEAFF.

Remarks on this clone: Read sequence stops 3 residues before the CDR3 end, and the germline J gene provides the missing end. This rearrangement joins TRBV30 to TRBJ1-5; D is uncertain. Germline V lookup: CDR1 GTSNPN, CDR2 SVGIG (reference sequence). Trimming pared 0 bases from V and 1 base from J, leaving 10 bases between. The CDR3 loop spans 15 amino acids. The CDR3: CAWSVKGWSNQPQHF. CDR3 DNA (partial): TGTGCCTGGAGTGTTAAAGGTTGGAGCAATCAGCCC.

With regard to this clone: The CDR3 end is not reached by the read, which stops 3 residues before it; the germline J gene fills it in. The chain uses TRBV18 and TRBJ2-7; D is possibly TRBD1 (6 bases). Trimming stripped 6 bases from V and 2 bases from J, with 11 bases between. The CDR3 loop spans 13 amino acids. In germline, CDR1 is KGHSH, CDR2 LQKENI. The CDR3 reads CASSQTGTYEQYF. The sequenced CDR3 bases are TGTGCCAGCTCTCAGACAGGAACCTACGAG.

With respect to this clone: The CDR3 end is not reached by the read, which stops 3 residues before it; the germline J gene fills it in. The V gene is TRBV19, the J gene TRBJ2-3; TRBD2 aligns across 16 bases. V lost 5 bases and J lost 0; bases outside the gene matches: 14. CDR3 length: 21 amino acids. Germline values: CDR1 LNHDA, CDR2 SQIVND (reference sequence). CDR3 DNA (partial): TGTGCCAGTAGTTGGGGTCCCGGGACTAGCGGGAGGGCCGGAAGCACAGATACG. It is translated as CASSWGPGTSGRAGSTDT. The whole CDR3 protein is CASSWGPGTSGRAGSTDTQYF.

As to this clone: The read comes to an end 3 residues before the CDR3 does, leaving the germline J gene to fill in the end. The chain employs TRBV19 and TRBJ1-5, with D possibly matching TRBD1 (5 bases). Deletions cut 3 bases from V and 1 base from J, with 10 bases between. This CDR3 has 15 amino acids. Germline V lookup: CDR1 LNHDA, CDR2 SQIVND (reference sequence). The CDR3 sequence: CASSIIGASNQPQHF. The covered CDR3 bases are TGTGCCAGTAGTATTATTGGGGCGAGCAATCAGCCC.

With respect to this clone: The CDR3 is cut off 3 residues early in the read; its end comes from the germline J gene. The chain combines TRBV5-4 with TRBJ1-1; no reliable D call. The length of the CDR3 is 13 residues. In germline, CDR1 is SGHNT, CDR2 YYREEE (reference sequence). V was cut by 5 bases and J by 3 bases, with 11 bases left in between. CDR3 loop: CASSLLSYTEAFF. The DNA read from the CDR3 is TGTGCCAGCAGTCTCCTTTCTTACACTGAA. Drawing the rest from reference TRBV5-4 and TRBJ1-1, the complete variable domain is ETGVTQSPTHLIKTRGQQVTLRCSSQSGHNTVSWYQQALGQGPQFIFQYYREEENGRGNFPPRFSGLQFPNYSSELNVNALELDDSALYLCASSLLSYTEAFFGQGTRLTVV.

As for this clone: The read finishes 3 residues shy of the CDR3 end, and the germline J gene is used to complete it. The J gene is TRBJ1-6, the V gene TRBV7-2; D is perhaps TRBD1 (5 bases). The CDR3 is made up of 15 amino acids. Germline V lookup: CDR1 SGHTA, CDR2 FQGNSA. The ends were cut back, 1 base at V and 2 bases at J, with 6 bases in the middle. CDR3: CASSLVGPYNSPLHF. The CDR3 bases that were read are TGTGCCAGCAGCTTAGTGGGGCCCTATAATTCACCC.

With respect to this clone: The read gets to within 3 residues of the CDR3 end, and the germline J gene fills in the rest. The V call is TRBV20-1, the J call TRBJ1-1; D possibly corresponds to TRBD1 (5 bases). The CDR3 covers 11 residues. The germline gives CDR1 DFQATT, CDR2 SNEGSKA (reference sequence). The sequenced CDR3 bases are TGCAGAGTGGGGGGTGTCACTGAA. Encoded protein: CRVGGVTE. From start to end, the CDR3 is CRVGGVTEAFF.

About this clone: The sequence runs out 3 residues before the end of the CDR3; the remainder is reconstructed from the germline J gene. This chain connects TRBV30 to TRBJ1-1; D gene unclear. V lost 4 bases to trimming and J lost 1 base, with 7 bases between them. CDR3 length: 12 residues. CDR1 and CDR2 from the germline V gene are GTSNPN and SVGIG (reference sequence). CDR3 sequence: CAWTQKNTEAFF. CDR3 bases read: TGTGCCTGGACCCAAAAGAACACTGAA.

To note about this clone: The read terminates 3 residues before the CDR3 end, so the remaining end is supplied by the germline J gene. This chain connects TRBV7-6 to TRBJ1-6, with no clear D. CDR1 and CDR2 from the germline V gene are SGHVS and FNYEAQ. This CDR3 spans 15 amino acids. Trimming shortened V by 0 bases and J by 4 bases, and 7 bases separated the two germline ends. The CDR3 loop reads CASSLAAEYNSPLHF. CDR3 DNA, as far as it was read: TGTGCCAGCAGCTTAGCGGCAGAATATAATTCACCC.

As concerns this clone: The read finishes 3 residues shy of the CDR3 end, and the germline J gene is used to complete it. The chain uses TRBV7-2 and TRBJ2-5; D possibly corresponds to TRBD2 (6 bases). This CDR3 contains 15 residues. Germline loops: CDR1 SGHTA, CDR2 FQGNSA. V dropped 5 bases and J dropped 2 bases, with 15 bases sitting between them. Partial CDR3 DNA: TGTGCCAGCAGCCCGACGGGGGTTGTACAAGAGACC. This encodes CASSPTGVVQET. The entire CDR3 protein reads CASSPTGVVQETQYF. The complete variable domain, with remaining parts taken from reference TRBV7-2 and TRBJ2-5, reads GAGVSQSPSNKVTEKGKDVELRCDPISGHTALYWYRQSLGQGLEFLIYFQGNSAPDKSGLPSDRFSAERTGGSVSTLTIQRTQQEDSAVYLCASSPTGVVQETQYFGPGTRLLVL.

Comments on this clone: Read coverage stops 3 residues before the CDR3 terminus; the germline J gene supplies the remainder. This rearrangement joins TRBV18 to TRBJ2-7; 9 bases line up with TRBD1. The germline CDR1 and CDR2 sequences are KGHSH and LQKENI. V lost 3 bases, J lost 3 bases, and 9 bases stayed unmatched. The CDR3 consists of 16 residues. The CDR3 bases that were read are TGTGCCAGCTCACCTAGTACCGGGACAGGGCGCTACGAG. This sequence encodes CASSPSTGTGRYE. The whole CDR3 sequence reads CASSPSTGTGRYEQYF.